This TCR beta chain was found in a study of blood T cell repertoires in COVID-19. This CDR3 spans 18 amino acids. V dropped 1 base and J dropped 5; count of bases not matched to a gene: 15. CDR1 and CDR2 (germline): SNHLY, FYNNEI. Methods used by the authors: Cell counts per sample came from amplifying reference gene primers. Method: immunoSEQ multiplex PCR; TCRdb's copy keeps in-frame clones and lacks some. Clone size and V and J calls were adopted from that table, with D and trimming inferred from the DNA. This sample has over 200,000 clones, with over 80% found just once. This chain connects TRBV2 to TRBJ1-2; 8 bases line up with TRBD1. The TCR comes from a man aged 40-55 years with acute or convalescent COVID-19. The specimen sequenced was peripheral blood. The chain's CDR3 is CASSEEGRTGLRRYGYTF. The DNA for the CDR3 is TGTGCCAGCAGTGAAGAAGGGAGGACAGGGTTAAGGAGATATGGCTACACCTTC.